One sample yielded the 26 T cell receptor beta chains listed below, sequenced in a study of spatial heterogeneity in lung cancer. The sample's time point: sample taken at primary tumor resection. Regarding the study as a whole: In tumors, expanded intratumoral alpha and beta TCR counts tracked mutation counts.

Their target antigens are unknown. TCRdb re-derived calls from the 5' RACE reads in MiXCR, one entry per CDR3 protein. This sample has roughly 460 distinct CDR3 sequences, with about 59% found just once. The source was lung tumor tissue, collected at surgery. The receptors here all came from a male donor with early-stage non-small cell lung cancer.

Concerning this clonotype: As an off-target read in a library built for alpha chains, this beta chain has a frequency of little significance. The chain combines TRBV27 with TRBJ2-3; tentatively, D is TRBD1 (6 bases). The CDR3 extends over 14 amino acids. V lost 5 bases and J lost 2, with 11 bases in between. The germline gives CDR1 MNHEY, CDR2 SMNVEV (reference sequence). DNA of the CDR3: TGTGCCAGCAGTCTCCAGGGGTACACAGATACGCAGTATTTT. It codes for CASSLQGYTDTQYF.

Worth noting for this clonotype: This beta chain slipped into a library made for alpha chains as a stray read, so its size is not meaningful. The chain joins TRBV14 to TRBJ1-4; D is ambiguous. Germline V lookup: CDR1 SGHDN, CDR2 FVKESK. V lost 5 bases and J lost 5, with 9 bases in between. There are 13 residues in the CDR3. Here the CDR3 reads CASSGRLNEKLFF. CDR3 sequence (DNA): TGTGCCAGCAGCGGGCGGCTGAATGAAAAACTGTTTTTT.

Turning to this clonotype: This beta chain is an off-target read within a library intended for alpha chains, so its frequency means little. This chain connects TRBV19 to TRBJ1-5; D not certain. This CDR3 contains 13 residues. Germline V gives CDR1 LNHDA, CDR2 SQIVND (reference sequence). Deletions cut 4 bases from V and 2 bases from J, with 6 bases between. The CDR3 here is CASSRSGNQPQHF. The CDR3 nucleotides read TGTGCCAGTAGTAGGAGTGGCAATCAGCCCCAGCATTTT.

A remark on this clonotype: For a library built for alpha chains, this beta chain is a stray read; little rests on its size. CDR3: CAWSQLVGETQYF. The CDR3 bases are TGTGCCTGGAGCCAACTAGTCGGAGAGACCCAGTACTTC. The chain combines TRBV30 with TRBJ2-5, with D tentatively TRBD2 (5 bases). The CDR3 covers 13 residues. Germline V lookup: CDR1 GTSNPN, CDR2 SVGIG (reference sequence). V gave up 3 bases and J gave up 4 bases, with 12 bases separating them.

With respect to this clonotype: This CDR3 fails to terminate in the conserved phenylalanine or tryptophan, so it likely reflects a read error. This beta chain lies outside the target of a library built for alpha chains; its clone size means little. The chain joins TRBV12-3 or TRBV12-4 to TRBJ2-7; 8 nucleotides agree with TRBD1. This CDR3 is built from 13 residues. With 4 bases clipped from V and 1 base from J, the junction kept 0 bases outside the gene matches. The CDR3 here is CASSWTGSYEQYC. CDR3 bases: TGTGCCAGCAGTTGGACAGGGTCCTACGAGCAGTACTGC.

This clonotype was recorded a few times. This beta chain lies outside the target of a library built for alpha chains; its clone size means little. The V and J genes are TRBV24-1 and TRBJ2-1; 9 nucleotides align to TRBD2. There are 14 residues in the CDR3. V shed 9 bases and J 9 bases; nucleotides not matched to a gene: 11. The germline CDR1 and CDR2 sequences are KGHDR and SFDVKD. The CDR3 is CATGLTSGPREQFF. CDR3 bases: TGTGCCACCGGTCTGACTAGCGGACCTCGTGAGCAGTTCTTC.

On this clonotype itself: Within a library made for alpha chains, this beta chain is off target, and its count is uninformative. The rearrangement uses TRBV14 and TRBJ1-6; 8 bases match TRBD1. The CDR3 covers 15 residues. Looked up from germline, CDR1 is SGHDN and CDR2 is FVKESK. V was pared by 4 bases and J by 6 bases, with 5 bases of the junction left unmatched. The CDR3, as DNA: TGTGCCAGCAGCCCTGACAGGGGTTCTAATTCACCCCTCCACTTT. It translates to CASSPDRGSNSPLHF.

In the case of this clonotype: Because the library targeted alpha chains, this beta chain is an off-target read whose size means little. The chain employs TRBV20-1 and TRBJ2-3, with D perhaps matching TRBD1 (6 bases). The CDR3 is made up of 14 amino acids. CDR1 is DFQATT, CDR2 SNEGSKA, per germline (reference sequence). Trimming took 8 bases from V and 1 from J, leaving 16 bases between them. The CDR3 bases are TGCAGTCCCAAAGACAGGATCCGCACAGATACGCAGTATTTT. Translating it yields CSPKDRIRTDTQYF.

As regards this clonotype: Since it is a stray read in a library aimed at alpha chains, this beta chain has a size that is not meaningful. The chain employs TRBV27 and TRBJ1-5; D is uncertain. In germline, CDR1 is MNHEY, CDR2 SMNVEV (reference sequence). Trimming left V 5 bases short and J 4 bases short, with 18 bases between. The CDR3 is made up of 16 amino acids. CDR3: CASSLSPDGKNQPQHF. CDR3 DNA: TGTGCCAGCAGTCTTTCCCCGGACGGGAAGAATCAGCCCCAGCATTTT.

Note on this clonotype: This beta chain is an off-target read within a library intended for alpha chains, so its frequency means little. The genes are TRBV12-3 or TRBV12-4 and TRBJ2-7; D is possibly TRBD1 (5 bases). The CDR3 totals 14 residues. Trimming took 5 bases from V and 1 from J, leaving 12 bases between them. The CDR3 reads CASSPRQSSYEQYF. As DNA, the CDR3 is TGTGCCAGCAGTCCACGACAGAGTTCCTACGAGCAGTACTTC.

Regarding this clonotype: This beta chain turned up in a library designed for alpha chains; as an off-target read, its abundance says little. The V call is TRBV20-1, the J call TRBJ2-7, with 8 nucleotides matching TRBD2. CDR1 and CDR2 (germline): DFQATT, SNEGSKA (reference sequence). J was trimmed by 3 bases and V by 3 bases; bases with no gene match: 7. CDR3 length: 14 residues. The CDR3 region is CSARMLAGRYEQYF. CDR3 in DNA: TGCAGTGCTAGGATGCTAGCGGGCCGCTACGAGCAGTACTTC.

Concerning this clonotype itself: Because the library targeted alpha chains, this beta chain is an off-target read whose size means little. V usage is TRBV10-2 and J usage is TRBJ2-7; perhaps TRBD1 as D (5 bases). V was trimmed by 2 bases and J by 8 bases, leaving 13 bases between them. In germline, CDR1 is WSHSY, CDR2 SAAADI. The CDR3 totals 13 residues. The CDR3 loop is CASSEQGKSQQYV. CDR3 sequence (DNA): TGCGCCAGCAGTGAGCAGGGTAAGAGTCAGCAGTACGTC.

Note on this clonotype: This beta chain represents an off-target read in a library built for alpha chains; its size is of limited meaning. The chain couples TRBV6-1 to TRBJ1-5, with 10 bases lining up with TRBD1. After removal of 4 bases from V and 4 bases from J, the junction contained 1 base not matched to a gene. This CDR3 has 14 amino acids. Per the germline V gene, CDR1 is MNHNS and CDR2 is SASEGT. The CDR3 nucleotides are TGTGCCAGCAGTGTGGGACAGGGGAATCAGCCCCAGCATTTT. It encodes CASSVGQGNQPQHF.

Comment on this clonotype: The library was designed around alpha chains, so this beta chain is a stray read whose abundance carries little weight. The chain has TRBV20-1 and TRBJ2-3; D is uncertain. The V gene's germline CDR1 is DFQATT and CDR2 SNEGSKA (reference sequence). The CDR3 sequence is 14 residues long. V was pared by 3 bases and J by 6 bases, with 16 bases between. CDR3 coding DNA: TGCAGTGCTAGGTTCGGTGCCCAGGCGGATACGCAGTATTTT. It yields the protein CSARFGAQADTQYF.

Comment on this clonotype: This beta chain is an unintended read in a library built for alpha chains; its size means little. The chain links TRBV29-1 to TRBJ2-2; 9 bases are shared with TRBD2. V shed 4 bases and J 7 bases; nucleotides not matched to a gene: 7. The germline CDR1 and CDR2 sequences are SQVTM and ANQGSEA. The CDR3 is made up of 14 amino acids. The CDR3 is CSVASAGGVGELFF. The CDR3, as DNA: TGCAGCGTTGCGTCAGCGGGAGGTGTCGGGGAGCTGTTTTTT.

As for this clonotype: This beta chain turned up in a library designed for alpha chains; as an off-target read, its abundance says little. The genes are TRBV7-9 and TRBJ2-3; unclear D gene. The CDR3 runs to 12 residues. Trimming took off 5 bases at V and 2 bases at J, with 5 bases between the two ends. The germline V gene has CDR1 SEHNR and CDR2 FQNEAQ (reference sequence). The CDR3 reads CASSPPTDTQYF. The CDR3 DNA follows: TGTGCCAGCAGCCCACCCACAGATACGCAGTATTTT.

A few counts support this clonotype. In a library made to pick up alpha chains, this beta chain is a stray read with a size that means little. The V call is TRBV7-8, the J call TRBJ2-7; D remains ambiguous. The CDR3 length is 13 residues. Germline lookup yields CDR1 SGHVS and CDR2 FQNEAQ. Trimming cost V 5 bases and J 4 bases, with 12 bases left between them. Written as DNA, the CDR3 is TGTGCCAGCAGCCACGGGCCGGAGTACGAGCAGTACTTC. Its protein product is CASSHGPEYEQYF.

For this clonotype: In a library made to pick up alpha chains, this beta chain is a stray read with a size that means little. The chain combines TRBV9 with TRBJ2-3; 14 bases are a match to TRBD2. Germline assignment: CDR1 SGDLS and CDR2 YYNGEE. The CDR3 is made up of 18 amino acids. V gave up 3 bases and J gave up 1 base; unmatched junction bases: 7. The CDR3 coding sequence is TGTGCCAGCAGCGCTGGACTAGCGGGGGGAGTAGGCACAGATACGCAGTATTTT. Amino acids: CASSAGLAGGVGTDTQYF.

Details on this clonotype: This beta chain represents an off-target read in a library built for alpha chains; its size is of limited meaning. CDR3 sequence (DNA): TGTGCCAGCAGTTTAGACAGGGGATCTGAAGCTTTCTTT. Its protein is CASSLDRGSEAFF. The chain recombines TRBV12-3 or TRBV12-4 with TRBJ1-1; 7 bases are a match to TRBD1. The junction had 2 bases not matched to a gene; V was cut back by 1 base and J by 6 bases. The CDR3 totals 13 residues.

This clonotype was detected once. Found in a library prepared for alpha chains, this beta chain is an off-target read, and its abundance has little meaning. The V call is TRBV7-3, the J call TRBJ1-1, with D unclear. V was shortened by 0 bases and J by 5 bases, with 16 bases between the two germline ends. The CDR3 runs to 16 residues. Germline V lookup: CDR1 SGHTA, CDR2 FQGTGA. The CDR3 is CASSLTTLNAKTEAFF. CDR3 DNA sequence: TGTGCCAGCAGCTTAACAACCCTCAACGCAAAGACTGAAGCTTTCTTT.

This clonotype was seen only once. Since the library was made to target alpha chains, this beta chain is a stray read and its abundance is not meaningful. CDR3 residues: CASSGRGQRYGYTF. Written as DNA, the CDR3 is TGCGCCAGCAGCGGAAGGGGGCAGCGATATGGCTACACCTTC. The V gene is TRBV4-3, the J gene TRBJ1-2; TRBD1 matches 7 bases. Trimming removed 5 bases from V and 5 bases from J; junction bases left unmatched: 8. The CDR3 length is 14 residues. Looked up from germline, CDR1 is LGHNA and CDR2 is YSLEER.

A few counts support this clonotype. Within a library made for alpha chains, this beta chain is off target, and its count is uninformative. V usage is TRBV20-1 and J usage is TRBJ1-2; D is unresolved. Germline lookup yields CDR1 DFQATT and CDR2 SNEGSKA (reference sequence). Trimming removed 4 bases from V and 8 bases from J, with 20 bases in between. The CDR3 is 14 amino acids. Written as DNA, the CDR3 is TGCAGTGCTATCCCTCCGGGAATCGCGTGGGGCTACACCTTC. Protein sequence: CSAIPPGIAWGYTF.

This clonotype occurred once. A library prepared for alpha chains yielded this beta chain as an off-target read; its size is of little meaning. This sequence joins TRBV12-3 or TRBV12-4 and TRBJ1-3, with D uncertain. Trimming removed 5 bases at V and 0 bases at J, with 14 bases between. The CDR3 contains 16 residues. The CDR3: CASSPRTGISGNTIYF. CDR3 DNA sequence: TGTGCCAGCAGTCCACGGACGGGTATCTCTGGAAACACCATATATTTT.

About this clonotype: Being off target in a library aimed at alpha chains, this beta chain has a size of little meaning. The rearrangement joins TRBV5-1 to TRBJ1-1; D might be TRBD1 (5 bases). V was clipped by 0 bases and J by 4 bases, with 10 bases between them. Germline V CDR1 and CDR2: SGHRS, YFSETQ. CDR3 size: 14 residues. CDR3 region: CASSLGGGGTEAFF. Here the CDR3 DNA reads TGCGCCAGCAGCTTGGGGGGGGGAGGCACTGAAGCTTTCTTT.

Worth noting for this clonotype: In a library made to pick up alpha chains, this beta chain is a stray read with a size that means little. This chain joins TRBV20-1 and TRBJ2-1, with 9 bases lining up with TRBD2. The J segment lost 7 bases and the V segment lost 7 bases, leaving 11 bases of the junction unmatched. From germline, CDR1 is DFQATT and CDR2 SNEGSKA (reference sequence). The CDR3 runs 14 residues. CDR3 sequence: CSVPEAGGGNEQFF. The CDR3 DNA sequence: TGCAGTGTTCCCGAGGCGGGGGGGGGAAATGAGCAGTTCTTC.

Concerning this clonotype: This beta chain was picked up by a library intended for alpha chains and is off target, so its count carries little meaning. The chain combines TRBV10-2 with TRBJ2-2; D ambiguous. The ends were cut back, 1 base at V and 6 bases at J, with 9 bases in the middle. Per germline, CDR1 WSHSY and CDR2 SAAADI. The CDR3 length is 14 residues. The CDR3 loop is CASSELRVAGELFF. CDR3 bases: TGCGCCAGCAGTGAGTTACGAGTGGCCGGGGAGCTGTTTTTT.